A single sample gave rise to the 22 T cell receptor beta chains below, sequenced in a study of control samples from healthy donors and cancer patients (dated by TCRdb to about 2020). Library construction relied on the immunoSEQ multiplex PCR assay. As stored in TCRdb, this immuneACCESS dataset retains in-frame rearrangements with V and J assigned. A fraction of the clones does not appear; measured against another copy, unresolved V genes explain less than half of the discrepancy, and the remainder lacks a known reason. In all, the sample holds 120,000 or so clones, and about 89% of those were seen once. In total, the top ten clones hold 2.9% of the sample. Sequencing was performed on blood. These receptors were collected from a man aged 55 to 70 in good health.

V is TRBV4-3 and J is TRBJ2-2; D perhaps matches TRBD2 (5 bases). The CDR3 consists of 16 residues. Germline V lookup: CDR1 LGHNA, CDR2 YSLEER. Trimming cost V 1 base and J 5 bases, with 14 bases left between them. As DNA, the CDR3 is TGCGCCAGCAGCCAAGCAACTCGCGGACTTACCGGGGAGCTGTTTTTT. This translates into CASSQATRGLTGELFF.

The J gene is TRBJ1-1, the V gene TRBV28; D gene ambiguous. The CDR3 totals 14 residues. Deletions cut 3 bases from V and 1 base from J, with 9 bases between. Germline CDR1 is MDHEN and CDR2 is SYDVKM. For the CDR3, the DNA is TGTGCCAGCAGTTTCTTAGGTGGGAACACTGAAGCTTTCTTT. Residues: CASSFLGGNTEAFF.

This clone is a singleton in its sample. This chain joins TRBV7-2 and TRBJ2-3, with D possibly being TRBD1 (6 bases). From germline, CDR1 is SGHTA and CDR2 FQGNSA. Trimming removed 4 bases from V and 6 bases from J, with 14 bases in between. This CDR3 region has 14 residues. CDR3 in DNA: TGTGCCAGCAGCTCAACAGGGCTAGGGGATACGCAGTATTTT. Its protein is CASSSTGLGDTQYF.

The chain combines TRBV10-3 with TRBJ1-1; D is uncertain. The germline V gene has CDR1 ENHRY and CDR2 SYGVKD. V was pared by 5 bases and J by 1 base, with 8 bases between. The CDR3 extends over 13 amino acids. CDR3 region: CAISSRQNTEAFF. In DNA, the CDR3 is TGTGCCATCAGTTCCCGACAGAACACTGAAGCTTTCTTT.

The chain couples TRBV21-1 to TRBJ1-1. TRBV21-1 is recorded as a pseudogene. The CDR3 length is 16 residues. The CDR3 region is CANQRIEGLGIAEAFF. In DNA, the CDR3 is TGTGCCAATCAACGAATAGAGGGCCTAGGGATCGCTGAAGCTTTCTTT.

The chain recombines TRBV2 with TRBJ2-7; 9 bases are a match to TRBD1. V lost 7 bases, J lost 2 bases, and 6 bases stayed unmatched. Germline lookup yields CDR1 SNHLY and CDR2 FYNNEI. This CDR3 is 14 amino acids long. The CDR3 bases are TGTGCCAGCAAACCGGGACAGGGACCCTACGAGCAGTACTTC. Its translation: CASKPGQGPYEQYF.

This clone was detected once. The rearrangement joins TRBV19 to TRBJ1-6; 7 nucleotides line up with TRBD1. The CDR3 is made up of 13 amino acids. Looked up from germline, CDR1 is LNHDA and CDR2 is SQIVND (reference sequence). V was clipped by 9 bases and J by 8 bases; unmatched bases: 7. In nucleotides, the CDR3 is TGTGCCAGCCGGCGGCAGGGGGATTCACCCCTCCACTTT. It is translated as CASRRQGDSPLHF. The entire variable domain, with the rest obtained from reference TRBV19 and TRBJ1-6, is as follows: DGGITQSPKYLFRKEGQNVTLSCEQNLNHDAMYWYRQDPGQGLRLIYYSQIVNDFQKGDIAEGYSVSREKKESFPLTVTSAQKNPTAFYLCASRRQGDSPLHFGNGTRLTVT.

This rearrangement joins TRBV7-8 to TRBJ1-1; 8 positions agree with TRBD1. V shed 8 bases and J 1 base; nucleotides not matched to a gene: 9. The CDR3 consists of 15 residues. The germline gives CDR1 SGHVS, CDR2 FQNEAQ. The CDR3, as DNA: TGTGCCAGCTTCGGGACCGGGACAGGGAACACTGAAGCTTTCTTT. Translating gives CASFGTGTGNTEAFF.

This rearrangement joins TRBV11-2 to TRBJ1-2; D not certain. This CDR3 spans 15 amino acids. Germline lookup yields CDR1 SGHAT and CDR2 FQNNGV. V gave up 0 bases and J gave up 6 bases, with 14 bases separating them. CDR3 coding DNA: TGTGCCAGCAGCTTAGATCTGGGTTGGCAGGATGGCTACACCTTC. This translates into CASSLDLGWQDGYTF.

V is TRBV6-2 or TRBV6-3 and J is TRBJ1-2, with D tentatively TRBD1 (6 bases). CDR1 and CDR2 (germline): MNHEY, SVGEGT. The CDR3 length is 15 residues. Trimming left V 0 bases short and J 4 bases short, with 12 bases between. The CDR3 region has the DNA TGTGCCAGCAGTTACTCGGGGGGCAGAACCTATGGCTACACCTTC. The encoded protein is CASSYSGGRTYGYTF.

This chain links TRBV7-3 with TRBJ2-3; the D gene is possibly TRBD2 (6 bases). Germline assignment: CDR1 SGHTA and CDR2 FQGTGA. The CDR3 length is 15 residues. V lost 3 bases, J lost 4 bases, and 14 bases lay in between. The CDR3 region is CASSLEGNVADTQYF. DNA of the CDR3: TGTGCCAGCAGCTTGGAGGGGAATGTCGCAGATACGCAGTATTTT.

This chain links TRBV24-1 with TRBJ1-1; D is unresolved. Germline V lookup: CDR1 KGHDR, CDR2 SFDVKD. Trimming stripped 3 bases from V and 3 bases from J, with 7 bases between. The CDR3 extends over 13 amino acids. The CDR3 DNA sequence: TGTGCCACCAGTGATATAGGACACACTGAAGCTTTCTTT. Amino acid sequence: CATSDIGHTEAFF.

This clone was seen a single time. The J gene is TRBJ2-5, the V gene TRBV7-6; D is undetermined. CDR1 SGHVS and CDR2 FNYEAQ come from the germline V gene. V shed 0 bases and J shed 0 bases, with 11 bases lying between them. The CDR3 is made up of 16 amino acids. The DNA of the CDR3 is TGTGCCAGCAGCTTAGCACGGACCCTGTACCAAGAGACCCAGTACTTC. Encoded protein: CASSLARTLYQETQYF.

The chain combines TRBV3-1 (or the pseudogene TRBV3-2) with TRBJ1-3, with TRBD1 as a possible D gene (5 bases). Germline V gives CDR1 LGHDT, CDR2 YNNKEL (reference sequence). Trimming took off 2 bases at V and 2 bases at J, with 10 bases between the two ends. The CDR3 totals 15 residues. The CDR3, as DNA: TGTGCCAGCAGCCAACAGGGCTCGACTGGAAACACCATATATTTT. This sequence encodes CASSQQGSTGNTIYF.

As DNA, the CDR3 is TGTGCCAGCGTTCCGGCTAGCTCCTACGAGCAGTACTTC. Protein: CASVPASSYEQYF. The chain recombines TRBV7-2 with TRBJ2-7, with D unclear. V was pared by 8 bases and J by 0 bases, with 11 bases between. The CDR3 is 13 amino acids. Germline-derived CDR1 and CDR2 are SGHTA and FQGNSA.

The chain employs TRBV5-1 and TRBJ1-1; 8 positions match TRBD1. The junction had 5 bases not matched to a gene; V was cut back by 2 bases and J by 5 bases. Germline CDR1 is SGHRS and CDR2 is YFSETQ. The CDR3 extends over 14 amino acids. The CDR3 DNA reads TGCGCCAGCAGCTTACAACAGGGGGGAACTGAAGCTTTCTTT. Translating gives CASSLQQGGTEAFF.

The chain has TRBV19 and TRBJ2-2; 7 bases fit TRBD1. V shed 9 bases and J 4 bases; nucleotides not matched to a gene: 11. This CDR3 has 15 residues. The germline CDR1 and CDR2 sequences are LNHDA and SQIVND (reference sequence). The CDR3 sequence: CASSLSGQLTGELFF. The CDR3 DNA reads TGTGCCAGCAGTCTTTCGGGACAGCTCACCGGGGAGCTGTTTTTT.

V usage is TRBV28 and J usage is TRBJ1-5; D may be TRBD1 (5 bases). CDR3 size: 13 residues. CDR1 is MDHEN and CDR2 is SYDVKM in the germline V gene. Deletions cut 3 bases from V and 5 bases from J, with 8 bases between. The CDR3 bases are TGTGCCAGCAGTTTGGGGGTGTATCAGCCCCAGCATTTT. Translation gives CASSLGVYQPQHF.

This sequence joins TRBV16 and TRBJ1-4; D is unresolved. Trimming took 1 base from V and 3 from J, leaving 6 bases between them. CDR1 is KGHSY and CDR2 is FQNENV in the germline V gene. This CDR3 has 14 amino acids. The CDR3: CASSQYGANEKLFF. In DNA form, the CDR3 reads TGTGCCAGCAGCCAATACGGAGCTAATGAAAAACTGTTTTTT.

The rearrangement joins TRBV2 to TRBJ2-5; D gene uncertain. V dropped 7 bases and J dropped 5 bases, with 11 bases sitting between them. The CDR3 has 12 residues. Germline CDR1 reads SNHLY; CDR2 reads FYNNEI. The CDR3 DNA reads TGTGCCAGCACCGTGAACCGGGAGACCCAGTACTTC. Encoded protein: CASTVNRETQYF.

The V call is TRBV10-1, the J call TRBJ2-6; 7 bases are shared with TRBD1. This CDR3 is 19 amino acids long. Germline V gives CDR1 WNHNN, CDR2 SYGVQD (reference sequence). J gave up 0 bases and V 8 bases, and 16 bases lay outside the gene matches. In nucleotides, the CDR3 is TGCGCCAGCTTCTCCCGACAGGACAGGACCCACTCTGGGGCCAACGTCCTGACTTTC. This translates into CASFSRQDRTHSGANVLTF.

This clone was observed a few times. This chain joins TRBV2 and TRBJ2-1; D possibly corresponds to TRBD2 (5 bases). CDR3 length equals 13 residues. Trimming removed 4 bases at V and 6 bases at J, with 10 bases between. Germline CDR1 and CDR2: SNHLY and FYNNEI. The CDR3 here is CASSGEGVNEQFF. CDR3 DNA sequence: TGTGCCAGCAGTGGCGAGGGTGTCAATGAGCAGTTCTTC. The variable domain in full, with the rest retrieved from reference TRBV2 and TRBJ2-1, is EPEVTQTPSHQVTQMGQEVILRCVPISNHLYFYWYRQILGQKVEFLVSFYNNEISEKSEIFDDQFSVERPDGSNFTLKIRSTKLEDSAMYFCASSGEGVNEQFFGPGTRLTVL.